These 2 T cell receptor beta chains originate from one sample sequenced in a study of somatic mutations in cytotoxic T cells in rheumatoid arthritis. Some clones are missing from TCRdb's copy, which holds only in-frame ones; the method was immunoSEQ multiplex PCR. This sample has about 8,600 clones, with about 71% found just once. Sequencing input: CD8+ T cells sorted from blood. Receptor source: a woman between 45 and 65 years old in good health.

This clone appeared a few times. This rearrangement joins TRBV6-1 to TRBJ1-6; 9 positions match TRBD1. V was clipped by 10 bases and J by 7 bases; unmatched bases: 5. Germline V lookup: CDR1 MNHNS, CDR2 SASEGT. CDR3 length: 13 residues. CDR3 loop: CATRTGENSPLHF. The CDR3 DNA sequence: TGTGCCACCCGGACAGGGGAGAATTCACCCCTCCACTTT.

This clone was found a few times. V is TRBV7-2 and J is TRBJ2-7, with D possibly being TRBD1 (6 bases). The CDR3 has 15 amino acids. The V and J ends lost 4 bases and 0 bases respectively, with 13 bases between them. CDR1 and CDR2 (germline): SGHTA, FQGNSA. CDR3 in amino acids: CASSYTGTSSYEQYF. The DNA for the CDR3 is TGTGCCAGCAGCTATACCGGGACATCCTCCTACGAGCAGTACTTC. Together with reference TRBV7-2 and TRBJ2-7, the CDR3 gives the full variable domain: GAGVSQSPSNKVTEKGKDVELRCDPISGHTALYWYRQSLGQGLEFLIYFQGNSAPDKSGLPSDRFSAERTGGSVSTLTIQRTQQEDSAVYLCASSYTGTSSYEQYFGPGTRLTVT.